The rows below give T cell receptor beta chains drawn from one sample of a study of neurological immune-mediated disorders. TCRdb reanalysed the 5' RACE reads using MiXCR and keeps one entry per CDR3 protein. The data hold about 66,000 distinct CDR3 sequences, with 4.5% to 5.5% observed a single time. Sequencing was carried out using PBMCs. Receptors were obtained from a man aged 25-40 years with multiple sclerosis. The CDR3 runs from the conserved cysteine through the conserved F or W. Fields, in order: J gene, D gene, clone size, V gene, CDR3 protein, CDR3 DNA. D genes are given only for firm matches. Rows may omit the clone size; those that give it use once, few, many or a size class.

>TRBJ2-7|TRBD1|many|TRBV10-1
CASSVTGTGKSYEQYF
TGCGCCAGCAGTGTAACCGGGACAGGGAAATCCTACGAGCAGTACTTC
>TRBJ2-7|-|few|TRBV10-2
CATRRGPSYEQYF
TGCGCCACCCGGCGGGGCCCTTCCTACGAGCAGTACTTC
>TRBJ2-2|TRBD1|many|TRBV12-3/TRBV12-4
CASRQGRNTGELFF
TGTGCCAGCAGACAGGGGAGGAACACCGGGGAGCTGTTTTTT
>TRBJ2-7|-|many|TRBV20-1
CSALQSYEQYF
TGCAGTGCCCTTCAATCCTACGAGCAGTACTTC
>TRBJ2-1|-|many|TRBV20-1
CSAPREERAEQFF
TGCAGTGCTCCTAGGGAGGAGCGAGCTGAGCAGTTCTTC
>TRBJ1-2|TRBD1|few|TRBV7-6
CASSLDRGLYGYTF
TGTGCCAGCAGCTTGGACAGGGGGCTTTATGGCTACACCTTC
>TRBJ2-1|-|many|TRBV3-1
CASSQYNDEQFF
TGTGCCAGCAGCCAATACAACGATGAGCAGTTCTTC
>TRBJ1-1|-|many|TRBV12-3/TRBV12-4
CASSPGTNTEAFF
TGTGCCAGCAGCCCCGGGACCAACACTGAAGCTTTCTTT
>TRBJ2-4|-|many|TRBV3-1
CASSQPGIMNIQYF
TGTGCCAGCAGCCAACCCGGTATCATGAACATTCAGTACTTC
>TRBJ1-5|TRBD1|many|TRBV5-1
CASSPLNRGHQPQHF
TGCGCCAGCAGCCCCCTAAACAGGGGCCATCAGCCCCAGCATTTT
>TRBJ2-3|-|-|TRBV20-1
CSARVQGPDTQYF
TGCAGTGCTAGAGTCCAGGGTCCAGATACGCAGTATTTT
>TRBJ1-1|-|many|TRBV5-1
CASSLVGPRGTEAFF
TGCGCCAGCAGCTTGGTGGGCCCGAGGGGCACTGAAGCTTTCTTT
>TRBJ1-2|-|many|TRBV6-1
CASLLGSYGYTF
TGTGCCAGCCTTTTAGGTTCCTATGGCTACACCTTC
>TRBJ2-3|-|many|TRBV5-6
CASSGGGTDTQYF
TGTGCCAGCAGCGGGGGAGGCACAGATACGCAGTATTTT
>TRBJ1-2|-|many|TRBV6-1
CASSEAGGYTF
TGTGCCAGCAGTGAAGCGGGGGGCTACACCTTC
>TRBJ1-1|-|many|TRBV14
CASSGRSGYTEAFF
TGTGCCAGCAGTGGGCGATCGGGGTACACTGAAGCTTTCTTT
>TRBJ1-2|-|many|TRBV20-1
CSAREGGGGYTF
TGCAGTGCTAGAGAGGGGGGAGGTGGCTACACCTTC
>TRBJ1-6|-|few|TRBV12-3/TRBV12-4
CASSLWGDSPLNF
TGTGCCAGCAGTTTATGGGGAGATTCACCCCTCAACTTT
>TRBJ2-3|-|many|TRBV20-1
CSAKSPLTGRATDTQYF
TGCAGTGCTAAATCCCCCCTAACAGGGAGAGCGACAGATACGCAGTATTTT
>TRBJ2-1|-|many|TRBV7-8
CASSLARASPNEQFF
TGTGCCAGCAGCTTAGCCAGGGCTAGCCCCAATGAGCAGTTCTTC
>TRBJ1-1|-|-|TRBV10-2
CASRGGGGTNTEAFF
TGCGCCAGCCGTGGGGGCGGGGGAACGAACACTGAAGCTTTCTTT
>TRBJ1-2|-|many|TRBV7-3
CASSLGSGYGYTF
TGTGCCAGCAGCTTAGGATCGGGATATGGCTACACCTTC
>TRBJ1-1|-|many|TRBV25-1
CASKLGTEAFF
TGTGCCAGCAAGCTCGGCACTGAAGCTTTCTTT
>TRBJ1-2|-|many|TRBV20-1
CSARNRDYGYTF
TGCAGTGCTAGGAACAGGGACTATGGCTACACCTTC
>TRBJ1-2|-|few|TRBV9
CASSEGGGDYGYTF
TGTGCCAGCAGCGAGGGGGGGGGCGACTATGGCTACACCTTC
>TRBJ1-5|-|many|TRBV28
CASIGPPSGSVYQPQHF
TGTGCCAGCATTGGCCCCCCGTCAGGGTCGGTATACCAGCCCCAGCATTTT
>TRBJ2-3|-|few|TRBV7-9
CASSQGTDTQYF
TGTGCCAGCAGCCAGGGGACAGATACGCAGTATTTT
>TRBJ1-2|-|many|TRBV12-3/TRBV12-4
CASRSPPNNGYTF
TGTGCCAGCAGATCCCCGCCTAATAATGGCTACACCTTC
>TRBJ1-5|TRBD1|many|TRBV6-6
CASRGQGGNQPQHF
TGTGCCAGCAGGGGACAGGGGGGCAATCAGCCCCAGCATTTT
>TRBJ2-1|TRBD2|many|TRBV12-3/TRBV12-4
CASTPLLLAGGRNEQFF
TGTGCCAGCACTCCCCTCCTACTAGCGGGGGGGAGAAATGAGCAGTTCTTC
>TRBJ2-3|TRBD2|many|TRBV6-4
CASSDSPDGRDTQYF
TGTGCCAGCAGTGACTCCCCCGACGGGAGGGATACGCAGTATTTT
>TRBJ2-1|TRBD1|many|TRBV5-1
CASSLVPGTDNEQFF
TGCGCCAGCAGCTTGGTTCCCGGGACAGACAATGAGCAGTTCTTC
>TRBJ2-1|-|few|TRBV10-2
CASSHGKGANNEQFF
TGCGCCAGCAGTCACGGGAAGGGTGCAAACAATGAGCAGTTCTTC